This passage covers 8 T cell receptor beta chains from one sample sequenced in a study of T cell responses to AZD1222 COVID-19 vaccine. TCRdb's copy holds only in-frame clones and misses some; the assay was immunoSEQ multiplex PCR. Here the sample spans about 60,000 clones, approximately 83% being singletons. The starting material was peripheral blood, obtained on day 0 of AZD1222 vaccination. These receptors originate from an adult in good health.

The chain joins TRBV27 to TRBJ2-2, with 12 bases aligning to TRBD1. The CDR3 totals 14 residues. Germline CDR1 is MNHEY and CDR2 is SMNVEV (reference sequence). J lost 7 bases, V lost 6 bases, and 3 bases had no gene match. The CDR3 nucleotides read TGTGCCAGCAGGGGACAGGGGGCTATCGGGGAGCTGTTTTTT. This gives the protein CASRGQGAIGELFF.

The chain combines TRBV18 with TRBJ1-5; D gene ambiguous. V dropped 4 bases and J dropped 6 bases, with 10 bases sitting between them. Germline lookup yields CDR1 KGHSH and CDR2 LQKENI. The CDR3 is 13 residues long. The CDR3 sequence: CASSLENRQPQHF. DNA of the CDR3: TGTGCCAGCTCACTAGAAAACCGTCAGCCCCAGCATTTT.

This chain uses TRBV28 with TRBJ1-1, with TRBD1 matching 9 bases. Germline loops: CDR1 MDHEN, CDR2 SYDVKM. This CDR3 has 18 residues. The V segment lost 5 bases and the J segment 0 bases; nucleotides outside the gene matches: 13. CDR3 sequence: CASSLVTGGETVNTEAFF. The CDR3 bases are TGTGCCAGCAGTCTCGTCACAGGGGGCGAAACTGTGAACACTGAAGCTTTCTTT.

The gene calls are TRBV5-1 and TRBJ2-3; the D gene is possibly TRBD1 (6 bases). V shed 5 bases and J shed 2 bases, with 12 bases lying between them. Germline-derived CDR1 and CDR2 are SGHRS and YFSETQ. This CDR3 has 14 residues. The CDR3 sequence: CASRVQGTTDTQYF. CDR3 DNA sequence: TGCGCCAGCAGGGTACAGGGAACCACAGATACGCAGTATTTT. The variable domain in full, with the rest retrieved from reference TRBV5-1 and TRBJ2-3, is KAGVTQTPRYLIKTRGQQVTLSCSPISGHRSVSWYQQTPGQGLQFLFEYFSETQRNKGNFPGRFSGRQFSNSRSEMNVSTLELGDSALYLCASRVQGTTDTQYFGPGTRLTVL.

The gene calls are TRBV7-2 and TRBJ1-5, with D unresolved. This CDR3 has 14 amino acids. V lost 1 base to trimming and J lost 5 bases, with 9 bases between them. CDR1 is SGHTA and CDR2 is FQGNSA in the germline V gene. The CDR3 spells CASSLVDTDQPQHF. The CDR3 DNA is TGTGCCAGCAGCTTAGTTGATACCGATCAGCCCCAGCATTTT.

The DNA of the CDR3 is TGCGCCAGCAGCCAAGGGGACTCAGGGAGGACTGAAGCTTTCTTT. This translates into CASSQGDSGRTEAFF. The V and J genes are TRBV4-1 and TRBJ1-1; D is perhaps TRBD1 (5 bases). The CDR3 totals 15 residues. V was trimmed by 1 base and J by 5 bases, leaving 14 bases between them. CDR1 and CDR2 (germline): MGHRA, YSYEKL.

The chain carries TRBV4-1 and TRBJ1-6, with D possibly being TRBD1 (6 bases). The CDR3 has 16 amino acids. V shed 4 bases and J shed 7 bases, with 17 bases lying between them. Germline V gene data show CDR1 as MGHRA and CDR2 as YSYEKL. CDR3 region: CASSRARDNQNSPLHF. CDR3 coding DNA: TGCGCCAGCAGCCGCGCCCGGGACAATCAAAATTCACCCCTCCACTTT.

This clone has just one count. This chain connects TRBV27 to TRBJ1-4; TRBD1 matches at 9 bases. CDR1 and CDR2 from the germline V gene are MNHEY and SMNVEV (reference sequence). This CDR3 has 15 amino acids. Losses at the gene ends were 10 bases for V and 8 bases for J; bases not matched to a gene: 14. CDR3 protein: CATTRDRGAWEKLFF. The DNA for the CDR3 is TGTGCCACCACGAGAGACAGGGGGGCCTGGGAAAAACTGTTTTTT.